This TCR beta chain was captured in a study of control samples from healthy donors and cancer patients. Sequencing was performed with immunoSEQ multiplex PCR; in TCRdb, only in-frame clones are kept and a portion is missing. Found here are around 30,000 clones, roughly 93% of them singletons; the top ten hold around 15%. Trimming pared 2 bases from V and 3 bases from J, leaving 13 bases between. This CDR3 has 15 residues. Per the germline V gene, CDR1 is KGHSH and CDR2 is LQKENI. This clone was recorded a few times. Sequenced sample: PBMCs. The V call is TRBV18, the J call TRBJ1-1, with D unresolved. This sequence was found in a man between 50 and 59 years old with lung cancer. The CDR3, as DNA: TGTGCCAGCTCACCAGGAGAGATTCGGGACACTGAAGCTTTCTTT. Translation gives CASSPGEIRDTEAFF. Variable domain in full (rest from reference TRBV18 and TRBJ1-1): NAGVMQNPRHLVRRRGQEARLRCSPMKGHSHVYWYRQLPEEGLKFMVYLQKENIIDESGMPKERFSAEFPKEGPSILRIQQVVRGDSAAYFCASSPGEIRDTEAFFGQGTRLTVV.